Listed here are 26 T cell receptor beta chains from one sample, sequenced in a study of CD8 T cells in ankylosing spondylitis. MiXCR, run by TCRdb on the 5' RACE reads, gives a single entry per CDR3 protein. The repertoire holds about 240,000 distinct CDR3 sequences, with around 9.2% as singletons. The sequenced sample consisted of blood, either unsorted or a sorted T cell fraction (not recorded which). The source of these receptors is a male donor with ankylosing spondylitis or in good health (not recorded which).

In its sample, this clonotype was seen many times. CDR3 protein: CASSFSSGRHSYNEQFF. The CDR3 bases are TGTGCCAGCAGTTTCTCCTCGGGCCGACACTCCTACAATGAGCAGTTCTTC. The V and J genes are TRBV27 and TRBJ2-1; no reliable D call. Germline V gene sequence: CDR1 MNHEY, CDR2 SMNVEV (reference sequence). This CDR3 spans 17 amino acids. V lost 3 bases and J 0 bases, leaving 15 bases between the germline ends.

This clonotype occurred many times. V usage is TRBV6-2 or TRBV6-3 and J usage is TRBJ2-5, with D possibly being TRBD2 (6 bases). This CDR3 contains 14 residues. Germline V CDR1 and CDR2: MNHEY, SVGEGT. V lost 2 bases to trimming and J lost 4 bases, with 11 bases between them. The CDR3, as DNA: TGTGCCAGCAGTTACGGTAGGGGAGGAGAGACCCAGTACTTC. Its protein is CASSYGRGGETQYF.

This clonotype was detected ten times or more. The J gene is TRBJ2-3, the V gene TRBV4-3, with 13 bases fitting TRBD2. With 4 bases clipped from V and 2 bases from J, the junction kept 3 bases outside the gene matches. This CDR3 contains 16 residues. The germline V gene encodes CDR1 LGHNA and CDR2 YSLEER. The CDR3 sequence is CASSPGLAGVTDTQYF. The CDR3 DNA is TGCGCCAGCAGCCCCGGACTAGCGGGAGTCACAGATACGCAGTATTTT.

This clonotype was counted many times. This chain joins TRBV29-1 and TRBJ1-4, with D possibly matching TRBD1 (5 bases). The CDR3 has 13 amino acids. V lost 7 bases, J lost 8 bases, and 17 bases lay in between. Looked up from germline, CDR1 is SQVTM and CDR2 is ANQGSEA. The CDR3 bases are TGCAGCGCCAGGTTCCAGGGAGACGAAAAACTGTTTTTT. Protein: CSARFQGDEKLFF.

The CDR3, as DNA: TGTGCCAGCTCATCCAGCTTCTACGAGCAGTACTTC. This translates into CASSSSFYEQYF. The chain couples TRBV18 to TRBJ2-7, with D unresolved. This CDR3 is 12 amino acids long. The ends were cut back, 5 bases at V and 3 bases at J, with 8 bases in the middle. Germline lookup yields CDR1 KGHSH and CDR2 LQKENI. The variable domain in full, with the rest retrieved from reference TRBV18 and TRBJ2-7, is NAGVMQNPRHLVRRRGQEARLRCSPMKGHSHVYWYRQLPEEGLKFMVYLQKENIIDESGMPKERFSAEFPKEGPSILRIQQVVRGDSAAYFCASSSSFYEQYFGPGTRLTVT.

This clonotype was observed a handful of times. In DNA form, the CDR3 reads TGTGCCAGCAGTTACGGGACTAGCAAGGATACGCAGTATTTT. It translates to CASSYGTSKDTQYF. The gene calls are TRBV6-5 and TRBJ2-3; 9 positions agree with TRBD2. Trimming cost V 2 bases and J 6 bases; bases outside gene matches: 3. The CDR3 consists of 14 residues. In germline, CDR1 is MNHEY, CDR2 SVGAGI.

This clonotype was observed a few times. V and J are TRBV4-2 and TRBJ1-1; 7 bases map to TRBD1. The CDR3 has 14 residues. With 4 bases clipped from V and 5 bases from J, the junction kept 7 bases outside the gene matches. In germline, CDR1 is LGHNA, CDR2 YNFKEQ. The CDR3 DNA sequence: TGTGCCAGCAGCCCGATTTTGACAGGGACTGAAGCTTTCTTT. Encoded protein: CASSPILTGTEAFF.

This clonotype was seen repeatedly, ten times or more. J is TRBJ2-7 and V is TRBV20-1; 11 bases align to TRBD1. In germline, CDR1 is DFQATT, CDR2 SNEGSKA (reference sequence). The CDR3 runs to 14 residues. Losses at the gene ends were 5 bases for V and 3 bases for J; bases not matched to a gene: 6. For the CDR3, the DNA is TGCAGTGCTCAGCCGGGACAGGGGGTCTACGAGCAGTACTTC. It encodes CSAQPGQGVYEQYF.

This clonotype was recorded at least ten times. This chain uses TRBV7-2 with TRBJ2-2; D is perhaps TRBD1 (5 bases). CDR3 length: 16 residues. Deletions cut 4 bases from V and 6 bases from J, with 18 bases between. CDR1 is SGHTA and CDR2 is FQGNSA in the germline V gene. In nucleotides, the CDR3 is TGTGCCAGCAGCTCGGCAGGGTTCTTTATCGCCGGGGAGCTGTTTTTT. Encoded protein: CASSSAGFFIAGELFF.

The table lists this clonotype with many counts. Sequence at one end of the junction differs from germline and may be a read error. The genes are TRBV2 and TRBJ1-1; weak D call: TRBD1 (5 bases). Germline V CDR1 and CDR2: SNHLY, FYNNEI. CDR3 length: 14 amino acids. The CDR3 coding sequence is TGTGCCAGGAGTGCCGCCTCAGGGTCGACTGAAGCTTTCTTT. Its translation is CARSAASGSTEAFF.

Of note for this clonotype: Since a much larger clone is just one base distant, this may be a read error. The chain carries TRBV4-3 and TRBJ2-1; D uncertain. Germline loops: CDR1 LGHNA, CDR2 YSLEER. The CDR3 has 14 residues. CDR3 DNA sequence: TGCGCCAACAGCCAAGATCACGGCTATCTTGAGCAGTTCTTC. Encoded protein: CANSQDHGYLEQFF.

This chain uses TRBV15 with TRBJ2-2; D may match TRBD1 or TRBD2 (6 bases each). Trimming removed 0 bases at V and 4 bases at J, with 9 bases between. Germline CDR1 LNHNV, CDR2 YYDKDF (reference sequence). The CDR3 sequence is 15 residues long. CDR3: CATSRDKGGTGELFF. The CDR3 bases are TGTGCCACCAGCAGAGATAAGGGGGGCACCGGGGAGCTGTTTTTT.

This clonotype came up many times. The V and J genes are TRBV5-1 and TRBJ2-3; D unresolved. The V end lost 1 base, the J end lost 4 bases, and 4 bases lay between the germline ends. Germline V gene lookup returns CDR1 SGHRS and CDR2 YFSETQ. The CDR3 totals 12 residues. CDR3 nucleotide sequence: TGCGCCAGCAGCTTGTTGGCAGATACGCAGTATTTT. Protein: CASSLLADTQYF.

This clonotype was counted between two and nine times. The V and J genes are TRBV5-1 and TRBJ1-1; tentative D call: TRBD1 (6 bases). The CDR3 covers 17 residues. CDR1 SGHRS and CDR2 YFSETQ come from the germline V gene. Trimming stripped 0 bases from V and 1 base from J, with 16 bases between. The CDR3 here is CASSLAGGAPGNTEAFF. Here the CDR3 DNA reads TGCGCCAGCAGCTTGGCTGGGGGCGCGCCGGGGAACACTGAAGCTTTCTTT.

This clonotype has only a few counts. V is TRBV7-2 and J is TRBJ2-2, with D unclear. V lost 7 bases and J lost 3, with 12 bases in between. CDR1 and CDR2 from the germline V gene are SGHTA and FQGNSA. The CDR3 is 14 amino acids. The DNA for the CDR3 is TGTGCCAGCACCCCAAGGGCTTACACCGGGGAGCTGTTTTTT. Encoded protein: CASTPRAYTGELFF.

In this sample, this clonotype turned up many times. V gene TRBV7-9 combines with J gene TRBJ2-7; perhaps TRBD1 as D (5 bases). The CDR3 is made up of 14 amino acids. Trimming removed 4 bases from V and 2 bases from J, with 12 bases in between. Germline-derived CDR1 and CDR2 are SEHNR and FQNEAQ (reference sequence). CDR3 sequence: CASSSSRAAYEQYF. The CDR3, as DNA: TGTGCCAGCAGCTCCTCCAGGGCAGCCTACGAGCAGTACTTC.

This clonotype was observed many times. The chain is built from TRBV5-1 and TRBJ1-2, with 7 positions matching TRBD1. The CDR3 covers 15 residues. Germline V gene lookup returns CDR1 SGHRS and CDR2 YFSETQ. Trimming at V came to 0 bases and at J to 7 bases, leaving 9 bases not matched to a gene. The CDR3 DNA is TGCGCCAGCAGCTTGGGAGGGGGCAACTGGCTTGGCTACACCTTC. Its protein product is CASSLGGGNWLGYTF.

This clonotype was detected ten times or more. The V call is TRBV11-3, the J call TRBJ2-3, with D tentatively TRBD1 (5 bases). The CDR3 totals 15 residues. V was shortened by 1 base and J by 2 bases, with 10 bases between the two germline ends. CDR1 and CDR2 (germline): SGHNT, YENEEA. This chain's CDR3 is CASSLGAGYTDTQYF. Here the CDR3 DNA reads TGTGCCAGCAGCTTAGGGGCAGGGTACACAGATACGCAGTATTTT. The complete variable domain, with remaining parts taken from reference TRBV11-3 and TRBJ2-3, reads EAGVVQSPRYKIIEKKQPVAFWCNPISGHNTLYWYLQNLGQGPELLIRYENEEAVDDSQLPKDRFSAERLKGVDSTLKIQPAELGDSAVYLCASSLGAGYTDTQYFGPGTRLTVL.

Many counts were recorded for this clonotype. The rearrangement links TRBV6-2 or TRBV6-3 to TRBJ2-7; D is undetermined. The CDR3 is 14 residues long. The V end lost 2 bases, the J end lost 2 bases, and 10 bases lay between the germline ends. The germline V gene encodes CDR1 MNHEY and CDR2 SVGEGT. The CDR3 sequence is CASSYMAPTYEQYF. The CDR3 bases are TGTGCCAGCAGTTACATGGCGCCGACCTACGAGCAGTACTTC.

This clonotype was picked up many times. The chain links TRBV11-2 to TRBJ2-3; no clear D gene. The CDR3 runs to 15 residues. Germline-derived CDR1 and CDR2 are SGHAT and FQNNGV. The germline V and J ends were trimmed by 6 bases and 1 base, with 14 bases remaining between them. CDR3 bases: TGTGCCAGCAGGCCCGGATCCTGGGGCACAGATACGCAGTATTTT. Amino acid sequence: CASRPGSWGTDTQYF.

This clonotype has only a few counts. The chain has TRBV7-9 and TRBJ1-2; D perhaps matches TRBD1 (6 bases). Trimming stripped 1 base from V and 7 bases from J, with 13 bases between. The germline V gene has CDR1 SEHNR and CDR2 FQNEAQ (reference sequence). This CDR3 has 14 amino acids. The CDR3 nucleotides are TGTGCCAGCAGCTTAGGGCCGGACAGCTTTGGCTACACCTTC. It is translated as CASSLGPDSFGYTF. Based on the CDR3 plus reference TRBV7-9 and TRBJ1-2, the full variable domain is DTGVSQNPRHKITKRGQNVTFRCDPISEHNRLYWYRQTLGQGPEFLTYFQNEAQLEKSRLLSDRFSAERPKGSFSTLEIQRTEQGDSAMYLCASSLGPDSFGYTFGSGTRLTVV.

This clonotype was picked up many times. The J gene is TRBJ1-3, the V gene TRBV19; D remains unclear. Germline V gene sequence: CDR1 LNHDA, CDR2 SQIVND (reference sequence). The CDR3 has 15 amino acids. V gave up 4 bases and J gave up 3 bases, with 13 bases separating them. DNA for the CDR3: TGTGCCAGTAGTAGATTCCCGGACGGTGGAAACACCATATATTTT. Translated: CASSRFPDGGNTIYF.

In this sample, this clonotype turned up many times. The V call is TRBV10-3, the J call TRBJ2-1, with 8 bases aligning to TRBD2. The V segment lost 6 bases and the J segment 6 bases; nucleotides outside the gene matches: 4. The CDR3 is made up of 13 amino acids. Germline lookup yields CDR1 ENHRY and CDR2 SYGVKD. CDR3 nucleotides: TGTGCCATCAGATCCACTAGCGGCAATGAGCAGTTCTTC. Its protein product is CAIRSTSGNEQFF.

Many counts were recorded for this clonotype. The chain combines TRBV9 with TRBJ1-2; maybe TRBD1 (6 bases). With 1 base removed from V and 8 bases from J, the gap between germline ends came to 9 bases. The germline CDR1 and CDR2 sequences are SGDLS and YYNGEE. CDR3 length: 12 residues. The CDR3 DNA follows: TGTGCCAGCAGCGTACCAGGGGACGGCTACACCTTC. Its translation: CASSVPGDGYTF. Filled out from reference TRBV9 and TRBJ1-2, the complete variable domain reads DSGVTQTPKHLITATGQRVTLRCSPRSGDLSVYWYQQSLDQGLQFLIQYYNGEERAKGNILERFSAQQFPDLHSELNLSSLELGDSALYFCASSVPGDGYTFGSGTRLTVV.

As DNA, the CDR3 is TGTGCCAGCTGCCTATTCGGAGGGAGCGGGAGAATAAACACCGGGGAGCTGTTTTTT. As protein: CASCLFGGSGRINTGELFF. The chain carries TRBV3-1 and TRBJ2-2, with 8 bases identical to TRBD2. V was clipped by 8 bases and J by 2 bases; unmatched bases: 19. CDR1 and CDR2 from the germline V gene are LGHDT and YNNKEL (reference sequence). The CDR3 is 19 amino acids.

This clonotype was counted many times. The CDR3 protein is CASSVGRTDHGDTQYF. The CDR3 DNA reads TGTGCCAGCAGCGTAGGACGGACAGACCATGGAGATACGCAGTATTTT. This rearrangement joins TRBV9 to TRBJ2-3; perhaps TRBD1 as D (6 bases). The CDR3 covers 16 residues. Germline CDR1 and CDR2: SGDLS and YYNGEE. Between the trimmed V and J ends, which lost 0 bases and 5 bases, there was a span of 16 bases.